The 6 T cell receptor beta chains below come from one sample, sequenced in a study of blood T cell repertoires in COVID-19. Sequenced by immunoSEQ multiplex PCR; TCRdb stores in-frame clones only, minus some. In the table there are around 620,000 clones, about nine tenths of which are singletons. Sequencing used peripheral blood. These receptors were taken from a woman aged 18-29 years with acute or convalescent COVID-19.

This chain joins TRBV30 and TRBJ1-6; no clear D. V was pared by 0 bases and J by 9 bases, with 18 bases between. The CDR3 loop spans 16 amino acids. Germline V CDR1 and CDR2: GTSNPN, SVGIG (reference sequence). The CDR3 nucleotides are TGTGCCTGGAGTGTACGGGGTTGGGGTACGCGTTCACCCCTCCACTTT. Encoded protein: CAWSVRGWGTRSPLHF.

The gene calls are TRBV5-6 and TRBJ1-1; D is unclear. CDR3 size: 16 residues. Trimming took off 0 bases at V and 0 bases at J, with 12 bases between the two ends. The germline gives CDR1 SGHDT, CDR2 YYEEEE. The CDR3 spells CASSLGAMTVNTEAFF. The CDR3 DNA follows: TGTGCCAGCAGCTTGGGGGCGATGACGGTGAACACTGAAGCTTTCTTT.

The CDR3 nucleotides are TGCGCCAGCAGCTTGGAGCAGGGCGAAGAGCAGTACTTC. This translates into CASSLEQGEEQYF. The J gene is TRBJ2-7, the V gene TRBV5-1; the D gene is possibly TRBD1 (5 bases). This CDR3 has 13 residues. With 0 bases removed from V and 7 bases from J, the gap between germline ends came to 11 bases. Per the germline V gene, CDR1 is SGHRS and CDR2 is YFSETQ.

The V gene is TRBV23-1, the J gene TRBJ1-1; D is unresolved. TRBV23-1 is reported as an ORF; its role is uncertain. Trimming cost V 4 bases and J 1 base, with 13 bases left between them. The CDR3 covers 15 residues. CDR3 nucleotide sequence: TGCGCCAGCAGTCCAACAGTAAGCAGGAACACTGAAGCTTTCTTT. Translated, it gives CASSPTVSRNTEAFF.

The V call is TRBV2, the J call TRBJ1-1; tentative D call: TRBD1 (6 bases). The CDR3 contains 15 residues. Germline V gene lookup returns CDR1 SNHLY and CDR2 FYNNEI. The V and J ends lost 0 bases and 4 bases respectively, with 12 bases between them. CDR3 nucleotide sequence: TGTGCCAGCAGTGAAGCGGGACACCCGACCACTGAAGCTTTCTTT. Protein: CASSEAGHPTTEAFF.

The rearrangement joins TRBV4-1 to TRBJ2-3; no definite D call. The CDR3 contains 14 residues. V was pared by 1 base and J by 4 bases, with 9 bases between. Germline assignment: CDR1 MGHRA and CDR2 YSYEKL. The CDR3 here is CASSQVYPADTQYF. The CDR3 coding sequence is TGCGCCAGCAGCCAAGTATATCCCGCAGATACGCAGTATTTT.